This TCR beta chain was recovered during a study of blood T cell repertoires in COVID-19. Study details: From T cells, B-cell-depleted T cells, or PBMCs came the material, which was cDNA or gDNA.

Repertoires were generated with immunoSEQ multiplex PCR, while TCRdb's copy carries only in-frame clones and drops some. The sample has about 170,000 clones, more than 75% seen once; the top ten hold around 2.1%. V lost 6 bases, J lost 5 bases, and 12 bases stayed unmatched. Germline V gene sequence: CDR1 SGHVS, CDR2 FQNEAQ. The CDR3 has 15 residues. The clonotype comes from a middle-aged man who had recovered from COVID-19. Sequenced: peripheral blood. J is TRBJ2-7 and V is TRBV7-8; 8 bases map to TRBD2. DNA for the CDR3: TGTGCCAGCAGTGCCCGGATAGCGGGGACCCACGAGCAGTACTTC. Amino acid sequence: CASSARIAGTHEQYF.